This TCR beta chain was sequenced in a study of blood T cells in healthy people across ages. There are a few counts of this clonotype. Germline V lookup: CDR1 SGHTA, CDR2 FQGNSA. The CDR3 sequence is 12 residues long. Trimming cost V 4 bases and J 3 bases, with 7 bases left between them. Combining a sample-barcoded 5' primer with a J-beta primer mix, a second PCR ran for roughly 6 to 11 cycles. TCRdb recomputed calls from the 5' RACE reads with MiXCR, one row per CDR3 protein. The repertoire consists of about 780,000 distinct CDR3 sequences, with about 42% occurring once and the leading ten covering around 18%.

The source material was blood. The clonotype was recovered from a man older than 75 in good health. This sequence joins TRBV7-2 and TRBJ2-7; weak D call: TRBD2 (5 bases). The CDR3: CASSSGIYEQYF. The CDR3, as DNA: TGTGCCAGCAGCTCCGGGATCTACGAGCAGTACTTC.